A selection of T cell receptor beta chains follows, all from one sample in a study of shared clonotypes between healthy human individuals. Libraries were prepared by immunoSEQ multiplex PCR; TCRdb keeps only in-frame clonotypes and omits some of them. Altogether about 510,000 clones are present, 79% being singletons, with the ten largest covering 10% to 15%. The sample comprised PBMCs. These receptors were taken from a middle-aged woman in good health. Some clones in this sample may be carry-over from other donors' samples. Each CDR3 is given with its conserved first and last residue. Each record gives: D gene, V gene, J gene, clone size, CDR3 DNA, CDR3 protein. D genes are given only for firm matches. Clone size is not always given. Where it is, it says once, few, many or a class for expanded clones.

d_gene: .; v_gene: TRBV9; j_gene: TRBJ1-3; abundance: .; CDR3nt: TGTGCCAGCAGCGTACGGGAGACTTCTGGAAACACCATATATTTT; CDR3aa: CASSVRETSGNTIYF
d_gene: TRBD1; v_gene: TRBV9; j_gene: TRBJ1-2; abundance: .; CDR3nt: TGTGCCAGCAGCGGGGGACTCCGGGACAGGGGGCTTTTCGCGGGCTACACCTTC; CDR3aa: CASSGGLRDRGLFAGYTF
d_gene: .; v_gene: TRBV5-5; j_gene: TRBJ2-3; abundance: .; CDR3nt: TGTGCCAGCAGCCTCTTCCGGAATACGCAGTATTTT; CDR3aa: CASSLFRNTQYF
d_gene: .; v_gene: TRBV6-5; j_gene: TRBJ2-1; abundance: .; CDR3nt: TGTGCCAGCCGGGACCGATCCTACAATGAGCAGTTCTTC; CDR3aa: CASRDRSYNEQFF
d_gene: TRBD1; v_gene: TRBV28; j_gene: TRBJ1-2; abundance: once; CDR3nt: TGTGCCAGCAGGTTTGGACAGGGACGCAACTATGGCTACACCTTC; CDR3aa: CASRFGQGRNYGYTF
d_gene: TRBD1; v_gene: TRBV30; j_gene: TRBJ2-7; abundance: .; CDR3nt: TGTGCCTGGAGCTTAAGTCATGGACAGGGACCCCCCTACGAGCAGTACTTC; CDR3aa: CAWSLSHGQGPPYEQYF
d_gene: .; v_gene: TRBV6-5; j_gene: TRBJ2-1; abundance: .; CDR3nt: TGTGCCAGCAGGGGAGTACCCAACTCCTACAATGAGCAGTTCTTC; CDR3aa: CASRGVPNSYNEQFF
d_gene: .; v_gene: TRBV27; j_gene: TRBJ2-3; abundance: .; CDR3nt: TGTGCCAGCAGCTTAGAGGCAGATACGCAGTATTTT; CDR3aa: CASSLEADTQYF
d_gene: .; v_gene: TRBV18; j_gene: TRBJ1-4; abundance: .; CDR3nt: TGTGCCAGCTCACCACGGGGTTCAACTAATGAAAAACTGTTTTTT; CDR3aa: CASSPRGSTNEKLFF
d_gene: .; v_gene: TRBV10-3; j_gene: TRBJ2-7; abundance: .; CDR3nt: TGTGCCATCAGTGGGCTAGCCTCCCTCTACGAGCAGTACTTC; CDR3aa: CAISGLASLYEQYF
d_gene: TRBD2; v_gene: TRBV4-1; j_gene: TRBJ2-7; abundance: .; CDR3nt: TGCGCCAGCAGCCAAGAATCTAGCGGGAGTTACGAGCAGTACTTC; CDR3aa: CASSQESSGSYEQYF
d_gene: TRBD1; v_gene: TRBV2; j_gene: TRBJ1-2; abundance: many; CDR3nt: TGTGCCAGCATCAGCACAGGGGAGGGGGGCTACACCTTC; CDR3aa: CASISTGEGGYTF